This T cell receptor beta chain was obtained from a study of siplizumab effects on memory and regulatory T cells. As regards this clone: Its antigen is undetermined.

The assay was immunoSEQ multiplex PCR, and TCRdb's table has in-frame clones only and misses some. The profile shows some 56,000 clones, just over 95% of them singletons. The study's findings and limits: Siplizumab significantly brought down the alloreactive sequences that trace back to unstimulated CD4+ memory cells. Naive T cells were seemingly more diverse than memory cells, and major contributions to the alloresponse seemed to be made by them. No assignable naive or memory phenotype existed for roughly 80-97% of proliferating CD4+ or CD8+ clones.

V lost 5 bases to trimming and J lost 2 bases; unmatched junction nucleotides: 6. The CDR3 totals 15 residues. Germline lookup yields CDR1 SGDLS and CDR2 YYNGEE. The receptor was isolated from a human donor in good health. V and J are TRBV9 and TRBJ2-7; 11 nucleotides align to TRBD2. What was sequenced was naive CD8+ T cells sorted from blood. CDR3 sequence (DNA): TGTGCCAGCAGTTTAGCGGGAGGGTTCGCCTACGAGCAGTACTTC. It specifies CASSLAGGFAYEQYF.